The clone carrying this T cell receptor (beta chain) was counted between two and nine times. Authors' analysis steps: The authors estimated nucleated cell counts from reference gene primer amplification. Here immunoSEQ multiplex PCR was the method, and the copy in TCRdb shows in-frame clones only, minus some. V, J and clone size were drawn from that table, and D and trimming were deduced from the DNA. Of roughly 250,000 clones in the sample, about 76% were seen once. The record originates from a study of blood T cell repertoires in COVID-19. Study background: Researchers got acute and convalescent COVID-19 samples from the United States, Italy and Spain.

The material sequenced was peripheral blood. The sequence derives from an older woman with active or convalescent COVID-19.

The CDR3 region has the DNA TGTGCCAGTAGTGTTGCGGAGTCCTACGAGCAGTACTTC. Translating gives CASSVAESYEQYF. V usage is TRBV19 and J usage is TRBJ2-7; D gene unclear. In germline, CDR1 is LNHDA, CDR2 SQIVND (reference sequence). The ends were cut back, 5 bases at V and 1 base at J, with 9 bases in the middle. This CDR3 comprises 13 residues.